A selection of T cell receptor beta chains follows, all from one sample in a study of a mutant IDH1 vaccine in newly diagnosed glioma. These receptors are not linked to any known antigen. Some clones are missing from TCRdb's copy, which holds only in-frame ones; the method was immunoSEQ multiplex PCR. In the table there are roughly 60,000 clones, approximately 85% of which are singletons. The material was PBMCs, obtained from a glioma patient whose treatment included an IDH1 peptide vaccine. The receptors come from a man aged 30 to 39 with glioma. Both conserved end residues are part of each CDR3. Fields, in order: CDR3 DNA, CDR3 protein, J gene, clone size, V gene, D gene. A D gene is named only where the DNA matches it firmly. A row's size may be missing; if present it is once, few, many or a size class.

DNA: TGTGCCAGCAGCTTGGGGAGGGCAGGGACCCAGTACTTC
CDR3: CASSLGRAGTQYF
J: TRBJ2-5
size: NA
V: TRBV5-4
D: NA

DNA: TGTGCCAGCCAAAGCGGCAACTATGGCTACACCTTC
CDR3: CASQSGNYGYTF
J: TRBJ1-2
size: once
V: TRBV6-5
D: NA

DNA: TGTGCCAGCAGTGGGGGACTAGCGTACGAGACCCAGTACTTC
CDR3: CASSGGLAYETQYF
J: TRBJ2-5
size: NA
V: TRBV5-6
D: TRBD2

DNA: TGTGCCAGCACCTCTTCCGCCCGGCCCGGGGAGCTGTTTTTT
CDR3: CASTSSARPGELFF
J: TRBJ2-2
size: NA
V: TRBV6-6
D: NA

DNA: TGTGCCAGCAGCTCCTACCGACAGGGTCGTTATGAAAAACTGTTTTTT
CDR3: CASSSYRQGRYEKLFF
J: TRBJ1-4
size: NA
V: TRBV7-8
D: TRBD1

DNA: TGCGCCAGCAGCCAGACCGGGACAGGGGCCTTAGAAAACACCATATATTTT
CDR3: CASSQTGTGALENTIYF
J: TRBJ1-3
size: NA
V: TRBV4-1
D: TRBD1

DNA: TGTGCCAGCAGCACCGGGACACCGAATGAAAAACTGTTTTTT
CDR3: CASSTGTPNEKLFF
J: TRBJ1-4
size: NA
V: TRBV9
D: NA

DNA: TGCGCCAGCAGTGTTCCAGGGAATTTCTATGGCTACACCTTC
CDR3: CASSVPGNFYGYTF
J: TRBJ1-2
size: NA
V: TRBV10-2
D: NA

DNA: TGTGCCAGCAGCTCCCGGGACAGGGGGCTTAGGGATACGCAGTATTTT
CDR3: CASSSRDRGLRDTQYF
J: TRBJ2-3
size: NA
V: TRBV5-6
D: TRBD1

DNA: TGTGCCAGCAGTGAAATGAGGGTCCGCGGCGAGCAGTACTTC
CDR3: CASSEMRVRGEQYF
J: TRBJ2-7
size: once
V: TRBV25-1
D: NA

DNA: TGTGCCAGTAGTATACGAGGGGGCGGTCAGCCCCAGCATTTT
CDR3: CASSIRGGGQPQHF
J: TRBJ1-5
size: NA
V: TRBV19
D: TRBD1

DNA: TGTGCCAGCACGGTCGGGGCGACCTCGATTGGAAACACCGGGGAGCTGTTTTTT
CDR3: CASTVGATSIGNTGELFF
J: TRBJ2-2
size: NA
V: TRBV25-1
D: NA

DNA: TGTGCCAGCAGCCCACACCGGGACAGCTCCTCCGAGCAGTACTTC
CDR3: CASSPHRDSSSEQYF
J: TRBJ2-7
size: NA
V: TRBV7-2
D: TRBD1

DNA: TGTGCCAGCAGCTTCGCGGGGCTGGACGAGCAGTACTTC
CDR3: CASSFAGLDEQYF
J: TRBJ2-7
size: NA
V: TRBV5-5
D: NA

DNA: TGCGCCAGCAGCGCCCGGACTAGCGGTAGCACAGATACGCAGTATTTT
CDR3: CASSARTSGSTDTQYF
J: TRBJ2-3
size: NA
V: TRBV5-1
D: TRBD2

DNA: TGTGCCAGCAGCCAAGATCAGAGGAGATCGGCTGAAGCTTTCTTT
CDR3: CASSQDQRRSAEAFF
J: TRBJ1-1
size: NA
V: TRBV14
D: NA

DNA: TGTGCCATCAGGCCTCAGGGGAACACTGAAGCTTTCTTT
CDR3: CAIRPQGNTEAFF
J: TRBJ1-1
size: NA
V: TRBV10-3
D: NA

DNA: TGCAGTGGACTAGTGGAGACCCAGTACTTC
CDR3: CSGLVETQYF
J: TRBJ2-5
size: NA
V: TRBV20-1
D: NA

DNA: TGCGCCAGCAGCTTGGGGGACAGGGCGGCTTATGGCTACACCTTC
CDR3: CASSLGDRAAYGYTF
J: TRBJ1-2
size: NA
V: TRBV5-1
D: TRBD1

DNA: TGTGCCAGCTCACCCCAGACAGGAGATTTGAACACTGAAGCTTTCTTT
CDR3: CASSPQTGDLNTEAFF
J: TRBJ1-1
size: NA
V: TRBV18
D: NA

DNA: TGTGCCAGCAACATAGACGCGACAGATACGCAGTATTTT
CDR3: CASNIDATDTQYF
J: TRBJ2-3
size: NA
V: TRBV7-9
D: NA

DNA: TGCGCCAGCAGGGCAGGGGGCCCTGAAGCTTTCTTT
CDR3: CASRAGGPEAFF
J: TRBJ1-1
size: NA
V: TRBV5-1
D: TRBD1